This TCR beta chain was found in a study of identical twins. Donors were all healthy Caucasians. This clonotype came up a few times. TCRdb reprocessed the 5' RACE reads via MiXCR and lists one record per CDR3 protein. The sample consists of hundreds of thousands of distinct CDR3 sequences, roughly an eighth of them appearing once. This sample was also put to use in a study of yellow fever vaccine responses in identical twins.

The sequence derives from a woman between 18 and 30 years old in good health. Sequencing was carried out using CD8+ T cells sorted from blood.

The CDR3 region has the DNA TGTGCCAGCAGTGATGTAGCCTATAGCAATCAGCCCCAGCATTTT. Its translation is CASSDVAYSNQPQHF. This chain joins TRBV6-1 and TRBJ1-5, with D unresolved. V lost 3 bases, J lost 0 bases, and 9 bases lay in between. This CDR3 has 15 residues. Germline V gives CDR1 MNHNS, CDR2 SASEGT.